A single T cell receptor (beta chain) is shown here with its context. The target antigen is unknown. The sample is drawn from a study of cytomegalovirus exposure and HLA in healthy donors. CDR3 length: 16 amino acids. Findings and limits, study-wide: Later work showed greater clonal expansion in HLA-associated TCR beta chains than in equally common others. Immune exposure information comprised only CMV serostatus. A later analysis associated 15,000 or so TCR beta sequences with HLA alleles at a 0.05 false discovery rate. TRBV6-2, TRBV6-3 and some other V segments were unresolvable in 87-base-pair reads.

PCR used 60 Vbeta primers and 13 Jbeta primers. Clones were sequenced by immunoSEQ multiplex PCR, and TCRdb holds only the in-frame ones, with some missing. In the table there are more than 150,000 clones, 70% to 85% of which are singletons. The sequenced sample was PBMCs. The TCR was taken from a girl aged 2-10 years in good health and CMV-seropositive. The genes are TRBV21-1 and TRBJ2-7; the D call of TRBD2 is as the table states it, not checked on the DNA. TRBV21-1 is tagged as a pseudogene. This CDR3 reads CASSKGPGGPIYEQYF. Written as DNA, the CDR3 is TGTGCCAGCAGCAAAGGTCCGGGAGGGCCAATCTACGAGCAGTACTTC.